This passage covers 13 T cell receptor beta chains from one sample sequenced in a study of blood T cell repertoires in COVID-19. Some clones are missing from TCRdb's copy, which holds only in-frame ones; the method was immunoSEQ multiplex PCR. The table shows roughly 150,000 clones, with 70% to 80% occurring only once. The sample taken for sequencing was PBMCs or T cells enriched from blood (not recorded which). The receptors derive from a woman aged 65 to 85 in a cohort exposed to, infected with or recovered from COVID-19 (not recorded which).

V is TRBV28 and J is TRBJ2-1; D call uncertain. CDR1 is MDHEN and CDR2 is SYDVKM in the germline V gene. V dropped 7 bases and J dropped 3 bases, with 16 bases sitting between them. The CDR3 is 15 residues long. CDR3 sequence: CASIPNGRGYNEQFF. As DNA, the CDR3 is TGTGCCAGCATTCCGAATGGTAGAGGCTACAATGAGCAGTTCTTC.

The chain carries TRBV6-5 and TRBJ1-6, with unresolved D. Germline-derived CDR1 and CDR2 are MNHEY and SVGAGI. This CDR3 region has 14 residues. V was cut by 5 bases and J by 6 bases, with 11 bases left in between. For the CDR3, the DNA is TGTGCCAGCAGTAACAGAGTTGGTAATTCACCCCTCCACTTT. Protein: CASSNRVGNSPLHF.

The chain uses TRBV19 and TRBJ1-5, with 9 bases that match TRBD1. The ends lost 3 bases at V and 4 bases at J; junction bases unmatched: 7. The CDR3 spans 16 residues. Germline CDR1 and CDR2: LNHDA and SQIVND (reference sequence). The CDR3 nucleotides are TGTGCCAGTAGTATCCGGACAGGGGTGTGGAATCAGCCCCAGCATTTT. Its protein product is CASSIRTGVWNQPQHF.

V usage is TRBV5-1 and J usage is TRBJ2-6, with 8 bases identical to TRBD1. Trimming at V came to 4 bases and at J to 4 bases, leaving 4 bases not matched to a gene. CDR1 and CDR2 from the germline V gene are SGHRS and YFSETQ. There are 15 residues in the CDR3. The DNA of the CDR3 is TGCGCCAGCAGCCCGGGACAGGAAGGGGCCAACGTCCTGACTTTC. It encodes CASSPGQEGANVLTF. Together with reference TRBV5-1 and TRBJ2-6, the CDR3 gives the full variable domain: KAGVTQTPRYLIKTRGQQVTLSCSPISGHRSVSWYQQTPGQGLQFLFEYFSETQRNKGNFPGRFSGRQFSNSRSEMNVSTLELGDSALYLCASSPGQEGANVLTFGAGSRLTVL.

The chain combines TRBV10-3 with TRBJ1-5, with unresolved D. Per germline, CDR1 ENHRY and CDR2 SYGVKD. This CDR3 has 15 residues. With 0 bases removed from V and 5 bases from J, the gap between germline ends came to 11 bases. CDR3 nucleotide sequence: TGTGCCATCAGTGAGTCGCTGAGGGTAGATCAGCCCCAGCATTTT. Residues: CAISESLRVDQPQHF.

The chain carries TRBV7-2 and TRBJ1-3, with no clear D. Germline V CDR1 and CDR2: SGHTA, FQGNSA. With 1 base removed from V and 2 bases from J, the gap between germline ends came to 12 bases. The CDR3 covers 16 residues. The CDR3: CASSLDGPQTGNTIYF. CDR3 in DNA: TGTGCCAGCAGCTTAGATGGCCCCCAGACTGGAAACACCATATATTTT.

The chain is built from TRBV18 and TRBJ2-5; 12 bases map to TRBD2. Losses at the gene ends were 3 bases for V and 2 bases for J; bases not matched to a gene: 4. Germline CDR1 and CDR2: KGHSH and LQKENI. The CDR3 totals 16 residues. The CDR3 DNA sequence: TGTGCCAGCTCACCGGGACTAGCGGGTTGGCAAGAGACCCAGTACTTC. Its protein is CASSPGLAGWQETQYF.

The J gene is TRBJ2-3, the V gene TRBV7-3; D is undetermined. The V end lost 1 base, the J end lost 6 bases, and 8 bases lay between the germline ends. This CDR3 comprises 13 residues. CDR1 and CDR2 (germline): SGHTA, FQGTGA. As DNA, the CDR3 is TGTGCCAGCAGCTTAAATCCATTGGATACGCAGTATTTT. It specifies CASSLNPLDTQYF.

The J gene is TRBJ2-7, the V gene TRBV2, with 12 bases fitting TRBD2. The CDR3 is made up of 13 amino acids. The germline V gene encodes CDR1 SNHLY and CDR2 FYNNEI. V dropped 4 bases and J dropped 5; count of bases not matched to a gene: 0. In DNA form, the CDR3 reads TGTGCCAGCAGTGGACTAGCGGGAGACGAGCAGTACTTC. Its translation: CASSGLAGDEQYF.

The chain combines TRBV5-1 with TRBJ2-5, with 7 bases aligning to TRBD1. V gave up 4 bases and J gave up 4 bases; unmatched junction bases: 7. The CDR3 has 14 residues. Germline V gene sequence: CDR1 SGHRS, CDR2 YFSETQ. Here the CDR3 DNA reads TGCGCCAGCAGCATGACAGGGTGGGGAGAGACCCAGTACTTC. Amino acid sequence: CASSMTGWGETQYF.

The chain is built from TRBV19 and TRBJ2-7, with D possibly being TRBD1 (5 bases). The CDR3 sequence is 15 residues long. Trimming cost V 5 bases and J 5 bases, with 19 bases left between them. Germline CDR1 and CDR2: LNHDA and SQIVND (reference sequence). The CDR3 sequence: CASSPLTGRGHEQYF. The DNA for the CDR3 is TGTGCCAGTAGTCCCTTAACTGGAAGGGGTCACGAGCAGTACTTC.

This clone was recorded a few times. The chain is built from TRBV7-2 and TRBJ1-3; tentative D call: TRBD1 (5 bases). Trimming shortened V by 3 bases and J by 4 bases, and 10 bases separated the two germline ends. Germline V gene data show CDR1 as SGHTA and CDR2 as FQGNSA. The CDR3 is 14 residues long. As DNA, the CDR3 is TGTGCCAGCAGCTTTGGGGGGAGAGGAAACACCATATATTTT. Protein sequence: CASSFGGRGNTIYF.

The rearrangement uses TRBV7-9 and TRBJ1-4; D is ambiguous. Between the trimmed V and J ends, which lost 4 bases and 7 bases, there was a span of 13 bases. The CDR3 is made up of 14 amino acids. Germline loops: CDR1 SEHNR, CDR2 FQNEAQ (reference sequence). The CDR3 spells CASSWRASGEKLFF. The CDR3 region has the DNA TGTGCCAGCAGCTGGCGGGCGTCGGGTGAAAAACTGTTTTTT.